Listed below are T cell receptor beta chains from one sample, sequenced in a study of response to subunit inactivated influenza vaccine. TCRdb reanalysed the RT-PCR reads using MiXCR and keeps one entry per CDR3 protein. This sample has 490,000 or so distinct CDR3 sequences, with around 8% found just once. The sequenced sample was PBMCs from blood, obtained around 25 months after vaccination. All receptors derive from a man aged 45 to 70 who received an inactivated influenza vaccine. Both conserved end residues are part of each CDR3. The D gene is left open where the match is weak. Some rows have no size entry. The others give once, few or many, or a class for an expanded clone.

v_call,j_call,clone_size,d_call,cdr3_nt,cdr3_aa
TRBV6-2/TRBV6-3,TRBJ2-3,-,TRBD1,TGTGCCAGCAGGCAGTTACAGGGGGTCGGCACAGATACGCAGTATTTT,CASRQLQGVGTDTQYF
TRBV12-5,TRBJ2-5,few,-,TGTGCTAGTGGTCCAGGGATTCGGCAGACCCAGTACTTC,CASGPGIRQTQYF
TRBV5-1,TRBJ1-2,many,TRBD1,TGCGCCAGCAGCATGGGACAGGGGGCGACCTATGGCTACACCTTC,CASSMGQGATYGYTF
TRBV12-3/TRBV12-4,TRBJ2-5,many,-,TGTGCCAGCAGTACTGCCCCCAGGTACCAAGAGACCCAGTACTTC,CASSTAPRYQETQYF
TRBV7-9,TRBJ2-7,few,-,TGTGCCAGCAGCTCCCGCCGGGACGGATACGAGCAGTACTTC,CASSSRRDGYEQYF
TRBV12-3/TRBV12-4,TRBJ2-2,few,TRBD2,TGTGCCAGCAGTCCCTTAGCGGGAGAGACCGGGGAGCTGTTTTTT,CASSPLAGETGELFF
TRBV20-1,TRBJ1-4,few,TRBD1,TGCAGTGCTATCTCTGGACAGGGAGGAGGTGAAAAACTGTTTTTT,CSAISGQGGGEKLFF
TRBV20-1,TRBJ1-2,-,-,TGCAGTGCTACACCGACAGCCATGTCGGACTATGGCTACACCTTC,CSATPTAMSDYGYTF
TRBV29-1,TRBJ2-5,-,-,TGCAGCGTTAACACAGAGCGACGAGACCAGTACTTC,CSVNTERRDQYF
TRBV25-1,TRBJ2-3,many,-,TGTGCCAGCAGTGAGGGCCTCACAGATACGCAGTATTTT,CASSEGLTDTQYF
TRBV5-1,TRBJ1-1,many,-,TGCGCCAGCAGCGCAGGGACAAACACTGAAGCTTTCTTT,CASSAGTNTEAFF
TRBV12-3/TRBV12-4,TRBJ2-7,-,TRBD1,TGTGCCAGCACCAAACGACAGGGGCACGAGCAGTACTTC,CASTKRQGHEQYF
TRBV12-3/TRBV12-4,TRBJ2-1,few,TRBD2,TGTGCCAGCAGCCGGCGGGAGGGTGGTGAGCAGTTCTTC,CASSRREGGEQFF
TRBV20-1,TRBJ1-5,few,-,TGCAGTGCTGCCCTCGTTGGGGGTTTTCAGCCCCAGCATTTT,CSAALVGGFQPQHF
TRBV29-1,TRBJ2-7,few,-,TGCAGCGTTGGACAAGGTTTAGACAACGAGCAGTACTTC,CSVGQGLDNEQYF
TRBV18,TRBJ2-5,many,-,TGTGCCAGCTCACCGGGAAGCCGGGAGACCCAGTACTTC,CASSPGSRETQYF
TRBV4-1,TRBJ1-2,many,-,TGCGCCAGCAGCCAAGACAGGGCGGGAGGCTACACCTTC,CASSQDRAGGYTF
TRBV20-1,TRBJ1-5,-,-,TGCAGTGCCACCAGCCCGGGGTCTCCCCAGCATTTT,CSATSPGSPQHF
TRBV7-2,TRBJ2-7,many,TRBD2,TGTGCCAGCAACTCCGGCGGGAGACCCGTCTACGAGCAGTACTTC,CASNSGGRPVYEQYF
TRBV24-1,TRBJ2-5,few,TRBD1,TGTGCCACCAGTGATTTATGGGACAGATCGGAGACCCAGTACTTC,CATSDLWDRSETQYF
TRBV20-1,TRBJ2-3,few,TRBD1,TGCAGTGCTACGGGACAGGGGAACCCAGATACGCAGTATTTT,CSATGQGNPDTQYF
TRBV11-2,TRBJ2-3,many,TRBD1,TGTGCCAGCAGCTTGTATTCAGGGGGCGCAGATACGCAGTATTTT,CASSLYSGGADTQYF
TRBV21-1,TRBJ2-2,-,-,TGTGCCAGCAGCAAGAGAAAGACAGGGTCACCCAGAGGGGGTTTGGCCGGGGAGCTGTTTTTT,CASSKRKTGSPRGGLAGELFF
TRBV4-2,TRBJ1-1,-,-,TGTGCCAGCAGCCAAGATTTTCTTGGGGTCGCGGGCACTGAAGCTTTCTTT,CASSQDFLGVAGTEAFF
TRBV11-2,TRBJ2-1,many,-,TGTGCCAGCAGCTTAGATTTCCCCTCGCGAGGGCCCAGCCCCTCCTACAATGAGCAGTTCTTC,CASSLDFPSRGPSPSYNEQFF
TRBV20-1,TRBJ2-2,-,-,TGCAGTGCTAGAGATCCGATGAGGGAGCTGTTTTTT,CSARDPMRELFF
TRBV4-2,TRBJ1-5,many,TRBD1,TGTGCCAGCAGCCAAGAAGGGGGCGCGGGCAATCAGCCCCAGCATTTT,CASSQEGGAGNQPQHF
TRBV5-1,TRBJ1-3,many,-,TGCGCCAGCAGGGGCCCTACGGGGTCCGGAAACACCATATATTTT,CASRGPTGSGNTIYF
TRBV12-3/TRBV12-4,TRBJ1-2,few,-,TGTGCCAGCAGTTTACTTTTAAGGGCGTCTGGCTACACCTTC,CASSLLLRASGYTF
TRBV20-1,TRBJ2-2,many,-,TGCAGTGCCTCGGGCAGGGTAAAGAACACCGGGGAGCTGTTTTTT,CSASGRVKNTGELFF
TRBV6-1,TRBJ2-7,-,TRBD1,TGTGCCAGCACCTCATCACACCGGGACAGGTCCTACGAGCAGTACTTC,CASTSSHRDRSYEQYF
TRBV12-3/TRBV12-4,TRBJ1-2,-,-,TGTGCCAGCAGCCGTGCTTCGGGCCATGGCTACACCTTC,CASSRASGHGYTF
TRBV7-9,TRBJ2-7,-,TRBD2,TGTGCCAGCAGCTTAGCGCAGGCGGGAGACGAGCAGTACTTC,CASSLAQAGDEQYF
TRBV3-1,TRBJ2-1,few,TRBD2,TGTGCCAGCAGCCTGGCGGGGGAGGAGTCCTACAATGAGCAGTTCTTC,CASSLAGEESYNEQFF
TRBV12-3/TRBV12-4,TRBJ2-5,few,-,TGTGCCAGCAGTTTAGGCCCCGGGGTGGGGGGAGAGACCCAGTACTTC,CASSLGPGVGGETQYF
TRBV4-2,TRBJ2-4,few,TRBD2,TGTGCCAGCAGCCAAGATCGGACTAGCGGAGCCAAAAACATTCAGTACTTC,CASSQDRTSGAKNIQYF
TRBV11-2,TRBJ2-5,-,-,TGTGCCAGCAGCTCGGGACCGCAAGAGACCCAGTACTTC,CASSSGPQETQYF
TRBV12-3/TRBV12-4,TRBJ1-5,many,-,TGTGCCAGCGGGCGGGGACAGCCCCAGCATTTT,CASGRGQPQHF
TRBV4-3,TRBJ2-5,-,-,TGCGCCAGCAGCCAAGTGGGGAGGGAGACCCAGTACTTC,CASSQVGRETQYF